This TCR beta chain was obtained from a study of T cells in Graves' hyperthyroidism and ophthalmopathy. Study results and limitations: Most expanded thyroid clonotypes above 0.001 recurred in blood.

The germline CDR1 and CDR2 sequences are SNHLY and FYNNEI. Trimming removed 5 bases from V and 5 bases from J, with 12 bases in between. The CDR3 loop spans 13 amino acids. Template material for amplifying TCR beta CDR3 regions consisted of RNA transcripts. The HTBI primer set drove a first-round RT-PCR of the TCR CDR3. TCRdb recomputed calls from the multiplex PCR reads with MiXCR, one row per CDR3 protein. The sample lists more than 500,000 distinct CDR3 sequences; around 13% were seen once. This clonotype appeared a few times. Its antigen is as yet unknown. This may come from a read error, since a much larger clone is one base off.

The V gene is TRBV2, the J gene TRBJ1-1; no firm D call. The receptor's source is a woman aged 40 to 50 with Graves' hyperthyroidism. Sample: blood. For the CDR3, the DNA is TGTGCCAGCAGTAGAGAAGGGTGGACTGAAGCTTTCTTT. Amino acid sequence: CASSREGWTEAFF.